The next 29 T cell receptor beta chains were all read from a single sample in a study of blood T cell repertoires in COVID-19. Repertoires were generated with immunoSEQ multiplex PCR, while TCRdb's copy carries only in-frame clones and drops some. The sample yields some 340,000 clones, around 87% seen once. Sequenced input: PBMCs or T cells enriched from blood (not recorded which). These receptors all come from a woman in her 30s who had recovered from COVID-19.

CDR3 coding DNA: TGTGCCAGCAGCCGCCGAGCGGGGGGTGGGGAGACCCAGTACTTC. Its protein product is CASSRRAGGGETQYF. This rearrangement joins TRBV7-2 to TRBJ2-5; 9 bases match TRBD2. With V trimmed by 5 bases and J by 5 bases, 9 bases remained unmatched. Germline CDR1 SGHTA, CDR2 FQGNSA. This CDR3 is 15 amino acids long.

The chain has TRBV6-2 or TRBV6-3 and TRBJ2-1; tentative D call: TRBD2 (6 bases). The CDR3 totals 16 residues. CDR1 and CDR2 (germline): MNHEY, SVGEGT. Trimming left V 4 bases short and J 0 bases short, with 13 bases between. The CDR3 nucleotides read TGTGCCAGCAGTTCCGGGGACTCCTACTCCTACAATGAGCAGTTCTTC. The encoded protein is CASSSGDSYSYNEQFF.

The chain combines TRBV18 with TRBJ2-5; the match to TRBD1 covers 7 bases. The CDR3 length is 13 residues. Germline lookup yields CDR1 KGHSH and CDR2 LQKENI. The V segment lost 2 bases and the J segment 3 bases; nucleotides outside the gene matches: 0. The CDR3 protein is CASSPGQEETQYF. As DNA, the CDR3 is TGTGCCAGCTCACCAGGACAGGAAGAGACCCAGTACTTC.

The chain uses TRBV6-5 and TRBJ2-5; 10 positions agree with TRBD2. CDR1 and CDR2 from the germline V gene are MNHEY and SVGAGI. The CDR3 is 14 residues long. J gave up 1 base and V 5 bases, and 1 base lay outside the gene matches. The CDR3 here is CASSTSGVQETQYF. The CDR3 bases are TGTGCCAGCAGTACTAGCGGGGTCCAAGAGACCCAGTACTTC.

This chain links TRBV6-5 with TRBJ1-5, with D maybe TRBD1 (5 bases). V dropped 6 bases and J dropped 3 bases, with 15 bases sitting between them. CDR1 and CDR2 from the germline V gene are MNHEY and SVGAGI. CDR3 length: 15 residues. For the CDR3, the DNA is TGTGCCAGCAGCCGTACAGGTATGAACAATCAGCCCCAGCATTTT. This encodes CASSRTGMNNQPQHF.

The chain is built from TRBV20-1 and TRBJ2-1; D perhaps matches TRBD1 (5 bases). Between the trimmed V and J ends, which lost 5 bases and 12 bases, there was a span of 14 bases. This CDR3 region has 11 residues. Germline V CDR1 and CDR2: DFQATT, SNEGSKA (reference sequence). CDR3 sequence (DNA): TGCAGTGCTGACAGTACCCAGGGGCAGTTCTTC. Amino acids: CSADSTQGQFF.

The genes are TRBV5-4 and TRBJ2-7, with TRBD1 matching 10 bases. Per germline, CDR1 SGHNT and CDR2 YYREEE (reference sequence). V trimming: 4 bases; J trimming: 6 bases; junction bases outside the gene matches: 1. There are 12 residues in the CDR3. CDR3 residues: CASSRDRGEQYF. The CDR3 nucleotides are TGTGCCAGCAGCCGGGACAGGGGCGAGCAGTACTTC. Supplemented by reference TRBV5-4 and TRBJ2-7, the full variable domain reads ETGVTQSPTHLIKTRGQQVTLRCSSQSGHNTVSWYQQALGQGPQFIFQYYREEENGRGNFPPRFSGLQFPNYSSELNVNALELDDSALYLCASSRDRGEQYFGPGTRLTVT.

A remark on this clone: This sample includes further DNA sequences coding for the same CDR3. The rearrangement links TRBV11-1 to TRBJ1-1; 11 bases line up with TRBD1. V lost 5 bases, J lost 6 bases, and 2 bases stayed unmatched. The CDR3 runs to 13 residues. The germline gives CDR1 SGHAT, CDR2 FQDESV (reference sequence). The CDR3 is CASSRTGGAEAFF. Here the CDR3 DNA reads TGTGCCAGCAGCCGGACAGGGGGCGCTGAAGCTTTCTTT.

The chain couples TRBV18 to TRBJ1-2; 7 bases map to TRBD1. CDR1 is KGHSH and CDR2 is LQKENI in the germline V gene. The CDR3 is 14 residues long. Trimming at V came to 0 bases and at J to 6 bases, leaving 4 bases not matched to a gene. CDR3 sequence reads: CASSPPGTVDGYTF. Here the CDR3 DNA reads TGTGCCAGCTCACCACCGGGGACAGTTGATGGCTACACCTTC.

Remarks on this clone: Other DNA sequences from this sample encode an identical CDR3 as well. For the CDR3, the DNA is TGTGCCAGCAGCTTAGTAGCGGGGGGGCGGACCGGGGAGCTGTTTTTT. Translation: CASSLVAGGRTGELFF. The chain is built from TRBV11-3 and TRBJ2-2; 11 bases agree with TRBD2. The CDR3 totals 16 residues. Germline values: CDR1 SGHNT, CDR2 YENEEA. Germline trimming cut 1 base from V and 5 bases from J; bases unmatched to any gene: 3.

The V and J genes are TRBV4-3 and TRBJ1-6; 8 bases agree with TRBD1. The V segment lost 2 bases and the J segment 0 bases; nucleotides outside the gene matches: 6. The CDR3 has 18 residues. Per germline, CDR1 LGHNA and CDR2 YSLEER. The CDR3 here is CASSQSDRAISYNSPLHF. The CDR3 coding sequence is TGCGCCAGCAGCCAATCGGACAGGGCCATCTCCTATAATTCACCCCTCCACTTT.

V and J are TRBV9 and TRBJ1-1; possibly TRBD1 for D (6 bases). Trimming took off 3 bases at V and 3 bases at J, with 9 bases between the two ends. Looked up from germline, CDR1 is SGDLS and CDR2 is YYNGEE. This CDR3 has 13 residues. As DNA, the CDR3 is TGTGCCAGCAGCGCAGGGACACACACTGAAGCTTTCTTT. Protein: CASSAGTHTEAFF.

The V gene is TRBV5-6, the J gene TRBJ2-3; D is perhaps TRBD1 (6 bases). This CDR3 is built from 16 residues. Trimming left V 0 bases short and J 2 bases short, with 13 bases between. CDR1 and CDR2 (germline): SGHDT, YYEEEE. The CDR3 coding sequence is TGTGCCAGCAGCTTGGAGTTCAGGGGCGTCACAGATACGCAGTATTTT. Residues: CASSLEFRGVTDTQYF.

The V and J genes are TRBV20-1 and TRBJ2-7, with 11 bases aligning to TRBD1. Trimming at V came to 3 bases and at J to 9 bases, leaving 13 bases not matched to a gene. The CDR3 has 15 residues. CDR1 is DFQATT and CDR2 is SNEGSKA in the germline V gene (reference sequence). CDR3 coding DNA: TGCAGTGCTAGTGACCGGGACAGGGGGTATTATGGGCAGTACTTC. Translated: CSASDRDRGYYGQYF.

This chain links TRBV4-2 with TRBJ1-2, with 8 bases aligning to TRBD1. The junction had 12 bases not matched to a gene; V was cut back by 1 base and J by 11 bases. This CDR3 region has 15 residues. The germline gives CDR1 LGHNA, CDR2 YNFKEQ. Here the CDR3 reads CASSQGLGQGMRYTF. The DNA for the CDR3 is TGTGCCAGCAGCCAAGGTCTCGGACAGGGTATGAGATACACCTTC.

The V call is TRBV7-6, the J call TRBJ2-5, with a possible D match to TRBD1 (5 bases). Germline loops: CDR1 SGHVS, CDR2 FNYEAQ. Trimming left V 2 bases short and J 4 bases short, with 11 bases between. The CDR3 sequence is 14 residues long. CDR3 region: CASSLIQGGETQYF. CDR3 sequence (DNA): TGTGCCAGCAGCTTAATTCAGGGCGGAGAGACCCAGTACTTC.

In its sample, this clone was seen a few times. The genes are TRBV3-1 (or the pseudogene TRBV3-2) and TRBJ1-2; D not resolved. The CDR3 is made up of 13 amino acids. V lost 5 bases and J lost 8, with 15 bases in between. CDR1 and CDR2 (germline): LGHDT, YNNKEL (reference sequence). The CDR3 reads CASSSQWSRGYTF. The CDR3 DNA is TGTGCCAGCAGCTCCCAGTGGAGTCGCGGCTACACCTTC.

V gene TRBV6-1 combines with J gene TRBJ1-5; 7 bases map to TRBD1. The CDR3 sequence is 14 residues long. J lost 5 bases, V lost 3 bases, and 4 bases had no gene match. The germline V gene has CDR1 MNHNS and CDR2 SASEGT. The CDR3 DNA follows: TGTGCCAGCAGTGAGAGGGGGCGCGATCAGCCCCAGCATTTT. It yields the protein CASSERGRDQPQHF.

V usage is TRBV9 and J usage is TRBJ1-2, with 7 bases that match TRBD1. Germline V gives CDR1 SGDLS, CDR2 YYNGEE. V gave up 3 bases and J gave up 2 bases; unmatched junction bases: 7. CDR3 length equals 15 residues. CDR3 nucleotide sequence: TGTGCCAGCAGCGGGGACAGAAGCCTAAACTATGGCTACACCTTC. Protein product: CASSGDRSLNYGYTF. Full variable domain (remainder filled in from reference TRBV9 and TRBJ1-2): DSGVTQTPKHLITATGQRVTLRCSPRSGDLSVYWYQQSLDQGLQFLIQYYNGEERAKGNILERFSAQQFPDLHSELNLSSLELGDSALYFCASSGDRSLNYGYTFGSGTRLTVV.

V gene TRBV29-1 combines with J gene TRBJ1-1; D remains unclear. The CDR3 runs 12 residues. V was cut by 7 bases and J by 4 bases, with 13 bases left in between. The germline CDR1 and CDR2 sequences are SQVTM and ANQGSEA. The CDR3 DNA sequence: TGCAGCGGGGGTCTCACCGGCACTGAAGCTTTCTTT. This encodes CSGGLTGTEAFF. Filled out from reference TRBV29-1 and TRBJ1-1, the complete variable domain reads SAVISQKPSRDICQRGTSLTIQCQVDSQVTMMFWYRQQPGQSLTLIATANQGSEATYESGFVIDKFPISRPNLTFSTLTVSNMSPEDSSIYLCSGGLTGTEAFFGQGTRLTVV.

The rearrangement uses TRBV7-9 and TRBJ2-3, with D possibly TRBD1 on 5 matching bases. The CDR3 runs to 16 residues. Trimming took off 1 base at V and 4 bases at J, with 15 bases between the two ends. The germline CDR1 and CDR2 sequences are SEHNR and FQNEAQ (reference sequence). The DNA of the CDR3 is TGTGCCAGCAGCTTAGTATTGGGGCTGGGCCCAGATACGCAGTATTTT. Its translation: CASSLVLGLGPDTQYF.

This rearrangement joins TRBV19 to TRBJ2-1; TRBD2 matches 9 bases. Germline trimming cut 10 bases from V and 4 bases from J; bases unmatched to any gene: 11. Germline CDR1 and CDR2: LNHDA and SQIVND (reference sequence). The CDR3 has 15 residues. The CDR3 DNA sequence: TGTGCCACCCGCCGGGGACTAGCTTTATACAATGAGCAGTTCTTC. Encoded protein: CATRRGLALYNEQFF.

This rearrangement joins TRBV27 to TRBJ1-2, with a tentative D call TRBD1 (6 bases). CDR3 length: 15 residues. Between the trimmed V and J ends, which lost 2 bases and 4 bases, there was a span of 14 bases. CDR1 and CDR2 from the germline V gene are MNHEY and SMNVEV (reference sequence). In nucleotides, the CDR3 is TGTGCCAGCAGTTTAGGTCAGGGGTGGTCCTATGGCTACACCTTC. This gives the protein CASSLGQGWSYGYTF.

The chain recombines TRBV7-6 with TRBJ1-5; 8 bases align to TRBD1. Trimming took 3 bases from V and 2 from J; bases not matched to a gene: 0. CDR1 SGHVS and CDR2 FNYEAQ come from the germline V gene. The CDR3 is 14 residues long. In DNA, the CDR3 is TGTGCCAGCAGCTTGACAGGGGGCAATCAGCCCCAGCATTTT. Residues: CASSLTGGNQPQHF.

The gene calls are TRBV3-1 (or the pseudogene TRBV3-2) and TRBJ2-7; 7 nucleotides align to TRBD2. This CDR3 is built from 13 residues. Germline CDR1 LGHDT, CDR2 YNNKEL (reference sequence). Losses at the gene ends were 4 bases for V and 5 bases for J; bases not matched to a gene: 5. Here the CDR3 DNA reads TGTGCCAGCAGCCGGTCTAGCGGAGACGAGCAGTACTTC. Its protein product is CASSRSSGDEQYF.

J is TRBJ2-5 and V is TRBV28, with 10 bases identical to TRBD2. This CDR3 is built from 14 residues. Germline V gene lookup returns CDR1 MDHEN and CDR2 SYDVKM. V lost 10 bases to trimming and J lost 2 bases; unmatched junction nucleotides: 7. The CDR3 DNA reads TGTGCCACCCAACTAGCGGGGACTCAAGAGACCCAGTACTTC. The encoded protein is CATQLAGTQETQYF.

The chain employs TRBV2 and TRBJ1-1; D remains ambiguous. V dropped 5 bases and J dropped 0 bases, with 13 bases sitting between them. This CDR3 contains 15 residues. The V gene's germline CDR1 is SNHLY and CDR2 FYNNEI. Here the CDR3 DNA reads TGTGCCAGCAGTTTGCGGAGAACAATGAACACTGAAGCTTTCTTT. Encoded protein: CASSLRRTMNTEAFF.

This clone was counted only a few times. The rearrangement uses TRBV6-6 and TRBJ2-2, with D perhaps TRBD1 (6 bases). Looked up from germline, CDR1 is MNHNY and CDR2 is SVGAGI (reference sequence). CDR3 size: 15 residues. V was shortened by 2 bases and J by 2 bases, with 9 bases between the two germline ends. CDR3 coding DNA: TGTGCCAGCAGTTACGTAGGGGGAAACACCGGGGAGCTGTTTTTT. Its translation: CASSYVGGNTGELFF.

This sequence joins TRBV5-1 and TRBJ1-1; D gene unclear. There are 16 residues in the CDR3. The germline V gene encodes CDR1 SGHRS and CDR2 YFSETQ. Trimming removed 4 bases from V and 4 bases from J, with 20 bases in between. The CDR3, as DNA: TGCGCCAGCAGCCCCCCCGACCGGGAATTAGGCACTGAAGCTTTCTTT. It encodes CASSPPDRELGTEAFF.